This TCR beta chain was obtained from a study of cytomegalovirus exposure and HLA in healthy donors. The study, taken as a whole, reports: Later analysis associated a missense DCLRE1C variant with TCR beta V- and J-gene trimming. A prior analysis recorded that most TCR beta V segments were productive about 90% or about 30% of the time. Common viral pathogens (according to a later analysis) appeared linked to several of the most significant clusters.

The donors (healthy individuals) were bone marrow donors. Primers: 60 Vbeta forward and 13 Jbeta reverse. Assay: immunoSEQ multiplex PCR; the TCRdb copy retains only in-frame clones and omits some. The sample consists of about 82,000 clones, about 9.4% of them appearing once. V was cut by 0 bases and J by 3 bases, with 11 bases left in between. The length of the CDR3 is 15 residues. Points on this clone: Its antigen is currently unknown.

Sequencing was performed on PBMCs. The TCR was taken from a man aged 55-75 years in good health and CMV-seropositive. V is TRBV23-1 and J is TRBJ1-2; D call uncertain. TRBV23-1 is an open reading frame, and its role is uncertain. The CDR3 sequence: CASSQSTIQYYGYTF. The CDR3 DNA reads TGCGCCAGCAGTCAATCCACGATACAATACTATGGCTACACCTTC.